Sequencing of this TCR beta chain was carried out in a study of shared clonotypes between healthy human individuals. Looking at the study overall: The donor pool was made up of two women and three men aged 18 to 49.

A deep-level run was used for the assay. TCRdb keeps only in-frame clones here, not all; method: immunoSEQ multiplex PCR. The sample records a few million clones, just over 90% being singletons. The study separated CD4+ cells into CD45RA+ naive and CD45RA-negative memory subsets. Worth noting for this clone: Its target is unknown. Other DNA sequences in the same sample also yield this CDR3.

The study, taken as a whole, reports: Shared clonotypes: about 5% naive CD4, under 4% naive CD8, around 2.2% memory CD4, approximately 0.37% memory CD8.

Sequencing was done on a sample of naive CD4+ T cells from PBMCs. Specified subset: CD45RA+ positively selected. The receptor was isolated from a man younger than 30 in good health. Some clones in this sample may be carry-over from other donors' samples.

CDR3 coding DNA: TGTGCCAGCAGCTTGGGGCAGGGCTATGGCTACACCTTC. Translated, it gives CASSLGQGYGYTF. This chain uses TRBV7-2 with TRBJ1-2, with a weak D call TRBD1 (5 bases). Looked up from germline, CDR1 is SGHTA and CDR2 is FQGNSA. CDR3 length: 13 amino acids. Trimming took 3 bases from V and 4 from J, leaving 9 bases between them.